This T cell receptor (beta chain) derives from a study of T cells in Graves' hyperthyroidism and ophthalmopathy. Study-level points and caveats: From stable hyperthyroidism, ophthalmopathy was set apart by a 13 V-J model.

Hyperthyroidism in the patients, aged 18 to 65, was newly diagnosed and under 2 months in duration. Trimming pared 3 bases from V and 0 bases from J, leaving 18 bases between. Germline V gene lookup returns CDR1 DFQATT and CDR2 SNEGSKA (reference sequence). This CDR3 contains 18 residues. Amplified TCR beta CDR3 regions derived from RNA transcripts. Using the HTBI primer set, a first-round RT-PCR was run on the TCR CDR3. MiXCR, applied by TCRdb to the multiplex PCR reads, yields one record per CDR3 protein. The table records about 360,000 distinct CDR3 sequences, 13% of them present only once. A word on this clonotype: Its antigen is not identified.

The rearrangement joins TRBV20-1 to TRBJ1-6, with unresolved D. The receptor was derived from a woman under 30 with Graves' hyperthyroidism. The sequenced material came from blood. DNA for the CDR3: TGCAGTGCTAGTTGGAGCCCCTCTAGAAGCTCCTATAATTCACCCCTCCACTTT. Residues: CSASWSPSRSSYNSPLHF.